This T cell receptor (beta chain) was identified in a study of shared clonotypes between healthy human individuals. CDR1 SQVTM and CDR2 ANQGSEA come from the germline V gene. The CDR3 sequence is 13 residues long. Between the trimmed V and J ends, which lost 6 bases and 4 bases, there was a span of 15 bases. The table came from immunoSEQ multiplex PCR; TCRdb's copy has only in-frame clones and leaves some out. The sample has hundreds of thousands of clones; approximately 97% are singletons. The sequence came from a woman aged 25 to 39 in good health. The sample consisted of naive CD4+ T cells sorted from blood. This sample's subset: CD45RA+ positively selected. This chain joins TRBV29-1 and TRBJ1-2, with unresolved D. The DNA of the CDR3 is TGCAGCGTCCTGACAACGTCGCTCTATGGCTACACCTTC. This codes for CSVLTTSLYGYTF.